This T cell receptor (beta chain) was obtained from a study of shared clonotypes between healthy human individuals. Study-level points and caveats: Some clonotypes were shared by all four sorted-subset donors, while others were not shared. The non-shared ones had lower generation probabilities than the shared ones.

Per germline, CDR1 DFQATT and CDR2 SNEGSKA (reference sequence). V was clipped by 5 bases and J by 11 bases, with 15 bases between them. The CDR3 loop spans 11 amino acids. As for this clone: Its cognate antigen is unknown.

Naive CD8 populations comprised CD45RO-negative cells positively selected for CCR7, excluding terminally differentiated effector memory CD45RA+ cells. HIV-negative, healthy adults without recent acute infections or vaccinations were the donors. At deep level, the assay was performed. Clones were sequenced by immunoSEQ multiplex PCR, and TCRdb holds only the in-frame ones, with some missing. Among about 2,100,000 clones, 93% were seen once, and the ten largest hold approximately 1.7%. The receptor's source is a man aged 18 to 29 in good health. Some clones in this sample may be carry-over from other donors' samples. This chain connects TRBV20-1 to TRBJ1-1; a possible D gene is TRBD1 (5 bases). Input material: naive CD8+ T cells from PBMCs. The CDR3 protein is CSAGGAGVAFF. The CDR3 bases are TGCAGTGCTGGCGGAGCGGGGGTGGCTTTCTTT.